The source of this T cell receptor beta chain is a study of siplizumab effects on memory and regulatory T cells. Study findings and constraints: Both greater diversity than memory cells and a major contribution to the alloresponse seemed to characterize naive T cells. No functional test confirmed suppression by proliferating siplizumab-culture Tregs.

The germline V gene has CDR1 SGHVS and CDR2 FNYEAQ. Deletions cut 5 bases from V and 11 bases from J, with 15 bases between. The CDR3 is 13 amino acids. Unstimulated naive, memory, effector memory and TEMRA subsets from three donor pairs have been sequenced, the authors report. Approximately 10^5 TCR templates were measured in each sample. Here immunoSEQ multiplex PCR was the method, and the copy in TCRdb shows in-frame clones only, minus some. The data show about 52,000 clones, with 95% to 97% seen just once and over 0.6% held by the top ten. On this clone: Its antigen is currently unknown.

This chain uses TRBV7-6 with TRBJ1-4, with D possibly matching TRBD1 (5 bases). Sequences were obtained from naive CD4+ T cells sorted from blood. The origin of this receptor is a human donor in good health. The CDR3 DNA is TGTGCCAGCAGCGCCGACAGACGGCAGAAACTGTTTTTT. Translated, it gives CASSADRRQKLFF.